This T cell receptor beta chain was recorded in a study of blood T cells in healthy people across ages. General observations from the study: Estimates of diversity drawn from one million T cells were considered underestimates. Long-lived donors had more naive CD4+ cells and higher diversity than aged donors.

Germline trimming cut 7 bases from V and 4 bases from J; bases unmatched to any gene: 17. This CDR3 has 18 amino acids. Each donor supplied 8 to 10 milliliters of peripheral blood. This clonotype was detected only a few times. Its antigen is unknown. Together with a sample-barcoded 5' primer, a J-beta primer mix was included in a second PCR lasting roughly 6 to 12 cycles. Researchers report that each sample yielded at least 2.5 million CDR3-containing paired-end reads. TCRdb re-called the 5' RACE reads through MiXCR, storing one row per CDR3 protein. This sample yields over a million distinct CDR3 sequences, of which about 43% are seen a single time; 6.5% to 10% belongs to the top ten.

The V call is TRBV12-3 or TRBV12-4, the J call TRBJ2-5; the match to TRBD2 covers 11 bases. Sequences were obtained from blood. This receptor was taken from a woman younger than 35 in good health. The CDR3 is CASNWGRQGLAGGETQYF. For the CDR3, the DNA is TGTGCCAGCAATTGGGGGAGACAGGGCCTAGCGGGGGGAGAGACCCAGTACTTC.